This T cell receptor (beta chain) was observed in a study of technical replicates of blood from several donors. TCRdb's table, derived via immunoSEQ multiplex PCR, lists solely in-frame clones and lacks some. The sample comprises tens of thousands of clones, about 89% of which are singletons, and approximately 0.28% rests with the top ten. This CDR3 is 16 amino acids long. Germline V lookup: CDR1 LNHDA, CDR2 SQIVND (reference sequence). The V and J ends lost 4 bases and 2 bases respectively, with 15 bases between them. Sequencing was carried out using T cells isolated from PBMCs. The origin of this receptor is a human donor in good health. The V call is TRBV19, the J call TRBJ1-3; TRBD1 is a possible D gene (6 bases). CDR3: CASSNYREYAGNTIYF. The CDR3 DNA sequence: TGTGCCAGTAGTAACTACAGGGAATACGCTGGAAACACCATATATTTT.